This T cell receptor (beta chain) was observed in a study of identical twins. Findings and limits, study-wide: Abundant beta clonotypes from cord blood had fewer insertions, unlike memory repertoires, which showed none.

Healthy Caucasians were all of the donors. This clonotype was detected ten times or more. Its cognate antigen is unknown. This CDR3 has 13 residues. Germline assignment: CDR1 SGHRS and CDR2 YFSETQ. Trimming pared 4 bases from V and 1 base from J, leaving 8 bases between. Using its own MiXCR run on the 5' RACE reads, TCRdb lists one record per CDR3 protein. In the table there are around 690,000 distinct CDR3 sequences, approximately 21% of which are singletons. These data are also associated with another study on T cells expressing NK-cell markers. That publication notes: These clonotypes, the leaders elsewhere, also led the CD3+CD56-NKG2C+ fraction in four donors.

The specimen was PBMCs. This TCR came from a woman aged 18-29 years in good health. The chain has TRBV5-1 and TRBJ1-1; the D gene is possibly TRBD1 (6 bases). The CDR3, as DNA: TGCGCCAGCAGCCAGACAGGGAACACTGAAGCTTTCTTT. Amino acid sequence: CASSQTGNTEAFF.